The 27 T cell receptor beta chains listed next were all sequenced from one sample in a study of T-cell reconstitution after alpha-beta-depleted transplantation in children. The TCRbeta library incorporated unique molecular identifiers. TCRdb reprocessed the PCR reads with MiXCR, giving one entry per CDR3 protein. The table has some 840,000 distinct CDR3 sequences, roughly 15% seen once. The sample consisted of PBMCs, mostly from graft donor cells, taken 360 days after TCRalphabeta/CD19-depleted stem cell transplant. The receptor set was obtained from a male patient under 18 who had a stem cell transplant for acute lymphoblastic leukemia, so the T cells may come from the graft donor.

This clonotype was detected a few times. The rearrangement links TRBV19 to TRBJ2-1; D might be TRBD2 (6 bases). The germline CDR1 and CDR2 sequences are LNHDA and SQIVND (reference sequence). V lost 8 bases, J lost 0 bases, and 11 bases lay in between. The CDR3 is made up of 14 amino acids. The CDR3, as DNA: TGTGCCAGTTCAATCGGGAGCTCCTACAATGAGCAGTTCTTC. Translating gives CASSIGSSYNEQFF.

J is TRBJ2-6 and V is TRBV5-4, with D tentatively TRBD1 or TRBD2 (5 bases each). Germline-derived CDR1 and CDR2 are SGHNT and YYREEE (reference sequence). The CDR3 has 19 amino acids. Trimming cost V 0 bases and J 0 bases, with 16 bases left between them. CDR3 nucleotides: TGTGCCAGCAGCTTGGACAGATACCGGGGCCTCTCTGGGGCCAACGTCCTGACTTTC. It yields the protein CASSLDRYRGLSGANVLTF.

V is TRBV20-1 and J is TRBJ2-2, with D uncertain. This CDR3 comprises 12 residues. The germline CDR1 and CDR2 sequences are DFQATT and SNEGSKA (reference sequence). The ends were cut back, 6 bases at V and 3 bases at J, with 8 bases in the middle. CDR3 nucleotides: TGCAGTGCCCCCTGGTACACCGGGGAGCTGTTTTTT. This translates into CSAPWYTGELFF.

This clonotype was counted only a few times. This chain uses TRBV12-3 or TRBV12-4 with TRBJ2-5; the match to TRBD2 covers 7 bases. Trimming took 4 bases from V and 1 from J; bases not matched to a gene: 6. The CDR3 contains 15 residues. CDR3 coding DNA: TGTGCCAGCAGTTCACTAGCGCCGAGCCAAGAGACCCAGTACTTC. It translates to CASSSLAPSQETQYF.

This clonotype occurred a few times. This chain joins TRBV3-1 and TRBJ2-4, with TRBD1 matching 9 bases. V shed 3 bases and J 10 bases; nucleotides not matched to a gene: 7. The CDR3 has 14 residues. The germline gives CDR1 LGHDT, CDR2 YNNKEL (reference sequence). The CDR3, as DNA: TGTGCCAGCAGCCAGGGACAGGGTAAAAGAATTCAGTACTTC. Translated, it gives CASSQGQGKRIQYF.

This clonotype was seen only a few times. DNA for the CDR3: TGTGCCAGCAGAACCGGGTGGCGCGAGACCCAGTACTTC. Protein product: CASRTGWRETQYF. The chain links TRBV6-1 to TRBJ2-5, with unresolved D. V shed 6 bases and J shed 5 bases, with 13 bases lying between them. The length of the CDR3 is 13 residues. The germline V gene encodes CDR1 MNHNS and CDR2 SASEGT.

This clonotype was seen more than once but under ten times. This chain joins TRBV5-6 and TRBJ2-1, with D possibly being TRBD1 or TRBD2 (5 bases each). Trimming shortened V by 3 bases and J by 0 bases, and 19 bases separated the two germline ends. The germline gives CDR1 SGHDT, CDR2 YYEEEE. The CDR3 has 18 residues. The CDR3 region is CASSSVGRWGSSYNEQFF. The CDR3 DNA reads TGTGCCAGCAGCTCTGTGGGGCGGTGGGGGAGCTCCTACAATGAGCAGTTCTTC. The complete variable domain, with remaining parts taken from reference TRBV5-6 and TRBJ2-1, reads DAGVTQSPTHLIKTRGQQVTLRCSPKSGHDTVSWYQQALGQGPQFIFQYYEEEERQRGNFPDRFSGHQFPNYSSELNVNALLLGDSALYLCASSSVGRWGSSYNEQFFGPGTRLTVL.

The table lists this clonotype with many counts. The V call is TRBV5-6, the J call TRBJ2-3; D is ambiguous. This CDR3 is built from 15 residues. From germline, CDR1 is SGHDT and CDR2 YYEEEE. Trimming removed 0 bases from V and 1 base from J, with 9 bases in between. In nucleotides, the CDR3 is TGTGCCAGCAGCTTGGCGGGTTTCCGCACAGATACGCAGTATTTT. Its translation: CASSLAGFRTDTQYF.

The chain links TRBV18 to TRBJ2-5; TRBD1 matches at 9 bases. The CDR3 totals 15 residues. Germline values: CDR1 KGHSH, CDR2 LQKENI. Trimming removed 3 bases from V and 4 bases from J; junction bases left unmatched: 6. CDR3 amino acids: CASSPETGGRETQYF. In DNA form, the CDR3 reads TGTGCCAGCTCACCCGAGACAGGGGGACGAGAGACCCAGTACTTC.

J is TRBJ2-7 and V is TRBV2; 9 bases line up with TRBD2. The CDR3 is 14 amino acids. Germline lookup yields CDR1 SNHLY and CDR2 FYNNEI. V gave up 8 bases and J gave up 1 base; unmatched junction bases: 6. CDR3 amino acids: CASRAGLASYEQYF. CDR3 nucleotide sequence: TGTGCCAGCCGGGCGGGACTAGCATCCTACGAGCAGTACTTC.

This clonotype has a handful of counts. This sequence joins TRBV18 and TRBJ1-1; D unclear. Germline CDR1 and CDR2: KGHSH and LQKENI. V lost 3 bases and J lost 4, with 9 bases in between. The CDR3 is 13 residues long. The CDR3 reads CASSPTSVTEAFF. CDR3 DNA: TGTGCCAGCTCACCTACCAGTGTCACTGAAGCTTTCTTT.

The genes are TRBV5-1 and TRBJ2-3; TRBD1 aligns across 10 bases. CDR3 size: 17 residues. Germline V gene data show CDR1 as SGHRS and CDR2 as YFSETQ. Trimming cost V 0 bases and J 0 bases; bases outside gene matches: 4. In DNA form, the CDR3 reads TGCGCCAGCAGCTTGGGACAGGGGGCTTTGAGCACAGATACGCAGTATTTT. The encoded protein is CASSLGQGALSTDTQYF. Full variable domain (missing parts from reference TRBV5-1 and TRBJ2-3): KAGVTQTPRYLIKTRGQQVTLSCSPISGHRSVSWYQQTPGQGLQFLFEYFSETQRNKGNFPGRFSGRQFSNSRSEMNVSTLELGDSALYLCASSLGQGALSTDTQYFGPGTRLTVL.

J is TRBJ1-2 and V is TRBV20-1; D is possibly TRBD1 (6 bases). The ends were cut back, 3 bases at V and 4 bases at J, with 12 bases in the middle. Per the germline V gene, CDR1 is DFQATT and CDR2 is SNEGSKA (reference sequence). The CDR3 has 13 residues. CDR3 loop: CSASRGPTYGYTF. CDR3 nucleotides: TGCAGTGCTAGCCGGGGGCCTACCTATGGCTACACCTTC.

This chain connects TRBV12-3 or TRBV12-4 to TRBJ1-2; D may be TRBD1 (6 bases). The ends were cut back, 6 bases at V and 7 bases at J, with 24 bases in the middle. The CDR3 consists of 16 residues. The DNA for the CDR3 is TGTGCCAGCAGACCCTCAGGGGCGAAGTGGGGTGCTGGCTACACCTTC. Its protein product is CASRPSGAKWGAGYTF.

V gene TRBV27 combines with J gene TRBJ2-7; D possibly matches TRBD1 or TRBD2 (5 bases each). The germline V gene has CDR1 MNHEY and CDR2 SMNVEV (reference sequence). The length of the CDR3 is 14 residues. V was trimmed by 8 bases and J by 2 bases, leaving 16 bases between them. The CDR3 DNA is TGTGCCAGCTCCCGGGGCCGTCCCCCCTACGAGCAGTACTTC. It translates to CASSRGRPPYEQYF.

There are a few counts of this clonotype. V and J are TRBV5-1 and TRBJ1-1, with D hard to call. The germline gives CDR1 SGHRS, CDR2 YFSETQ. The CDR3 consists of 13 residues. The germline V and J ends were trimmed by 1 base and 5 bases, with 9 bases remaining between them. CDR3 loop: CASSLSSWTEAFF. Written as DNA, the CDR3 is TGCGCCAGCAGCTTGAGTTCGTGGACTGAAGCTTTCTTT.

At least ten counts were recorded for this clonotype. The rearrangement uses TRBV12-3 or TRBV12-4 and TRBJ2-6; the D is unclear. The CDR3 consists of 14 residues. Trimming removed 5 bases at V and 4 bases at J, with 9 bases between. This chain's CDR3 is CASSLSGGANVLTF. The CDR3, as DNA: TGTGCCAGCAGTCTCTCGGGCGGGGCCAACGTCCTGACTTTC.

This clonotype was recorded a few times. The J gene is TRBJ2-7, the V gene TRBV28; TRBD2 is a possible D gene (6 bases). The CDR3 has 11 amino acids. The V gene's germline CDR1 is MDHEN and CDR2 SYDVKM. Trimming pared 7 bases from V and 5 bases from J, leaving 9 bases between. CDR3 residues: CASKVADEQYF. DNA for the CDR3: TGTGCCAGCAAAGTAGCGGACGAGCAGTACTTC.

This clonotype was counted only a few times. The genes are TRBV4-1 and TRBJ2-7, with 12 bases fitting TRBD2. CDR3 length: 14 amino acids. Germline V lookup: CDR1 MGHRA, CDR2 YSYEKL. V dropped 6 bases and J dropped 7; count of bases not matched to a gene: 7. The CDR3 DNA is TGCGCCAGCAGACCTAGCGGGAGGGTTTCGGAGCAGTACTTC. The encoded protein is CASRPSGRVSEQYF.

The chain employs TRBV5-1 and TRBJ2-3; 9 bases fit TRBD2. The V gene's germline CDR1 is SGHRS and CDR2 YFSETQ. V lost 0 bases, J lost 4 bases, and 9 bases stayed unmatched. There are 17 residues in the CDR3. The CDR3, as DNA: TGCGCCAGCAGCTTGGCTCAAGCGGGGGGATCGGCAGATACGCAGTATTTT. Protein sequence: CASSLAQAGGSADTQYF.

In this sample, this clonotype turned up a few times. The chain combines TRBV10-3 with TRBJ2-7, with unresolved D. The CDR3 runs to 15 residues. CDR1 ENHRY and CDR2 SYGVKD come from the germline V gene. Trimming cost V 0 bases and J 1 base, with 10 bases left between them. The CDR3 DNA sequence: TGTGCCATCAGTGAGTCCGTGACACTTTCCTACGAGCAGTACTTC. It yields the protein CAISESVTLSYEQYF.

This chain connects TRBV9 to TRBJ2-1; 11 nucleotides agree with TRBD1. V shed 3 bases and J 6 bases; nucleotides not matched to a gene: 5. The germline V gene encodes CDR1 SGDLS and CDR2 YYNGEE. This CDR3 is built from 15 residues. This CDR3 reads CASSAPGQGVNEQFF. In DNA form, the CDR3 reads TGTGCCAGCAGCGCGCCGGGACAGGGGGTCAATGAGCAGTTCTTC.

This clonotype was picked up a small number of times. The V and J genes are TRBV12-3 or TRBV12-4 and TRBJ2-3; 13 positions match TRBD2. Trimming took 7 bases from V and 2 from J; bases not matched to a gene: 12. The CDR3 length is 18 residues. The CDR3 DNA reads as TGTGCCAGCAAGAAGGGACTAGCGGGATTGGATACCACAGATACGCAGTATTTT. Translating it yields CASKKGLAGLDTTDTQYF.

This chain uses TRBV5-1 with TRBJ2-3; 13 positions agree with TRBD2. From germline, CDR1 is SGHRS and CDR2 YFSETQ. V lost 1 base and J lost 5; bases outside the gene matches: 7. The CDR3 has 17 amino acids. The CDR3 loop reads CASSLTTSGRIGDTQYF. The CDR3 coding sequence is TGCGCCAGCAGCTTGACGACTAGCGGGAGGATAGGAGATACGCAGTATTTT.

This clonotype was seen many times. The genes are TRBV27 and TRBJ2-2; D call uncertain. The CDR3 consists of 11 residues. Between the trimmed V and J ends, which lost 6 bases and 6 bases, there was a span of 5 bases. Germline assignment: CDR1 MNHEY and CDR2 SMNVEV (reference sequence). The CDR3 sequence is CASRTAGELFF. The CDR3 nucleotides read TGTGCCAGCAGGACGGCCGGGGAGCTGTTTTTT.

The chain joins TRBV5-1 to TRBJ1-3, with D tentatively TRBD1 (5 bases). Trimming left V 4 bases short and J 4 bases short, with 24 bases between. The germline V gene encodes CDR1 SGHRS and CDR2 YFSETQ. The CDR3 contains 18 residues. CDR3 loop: CASSDPGRKTWRGNTIYF. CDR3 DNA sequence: TGCGCCAGCAGCGATCCGGGACGGAAGACGTGGAGAGGAAACACCATATATTTT.

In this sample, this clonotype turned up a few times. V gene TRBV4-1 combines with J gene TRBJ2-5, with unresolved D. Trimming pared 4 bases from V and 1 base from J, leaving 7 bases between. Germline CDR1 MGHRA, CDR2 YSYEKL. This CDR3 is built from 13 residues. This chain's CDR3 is CASSRNGQETQYF. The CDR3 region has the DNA TGCGCCAGCAGCCGGAACGGCCAAGAGACCCAGTACTTC.